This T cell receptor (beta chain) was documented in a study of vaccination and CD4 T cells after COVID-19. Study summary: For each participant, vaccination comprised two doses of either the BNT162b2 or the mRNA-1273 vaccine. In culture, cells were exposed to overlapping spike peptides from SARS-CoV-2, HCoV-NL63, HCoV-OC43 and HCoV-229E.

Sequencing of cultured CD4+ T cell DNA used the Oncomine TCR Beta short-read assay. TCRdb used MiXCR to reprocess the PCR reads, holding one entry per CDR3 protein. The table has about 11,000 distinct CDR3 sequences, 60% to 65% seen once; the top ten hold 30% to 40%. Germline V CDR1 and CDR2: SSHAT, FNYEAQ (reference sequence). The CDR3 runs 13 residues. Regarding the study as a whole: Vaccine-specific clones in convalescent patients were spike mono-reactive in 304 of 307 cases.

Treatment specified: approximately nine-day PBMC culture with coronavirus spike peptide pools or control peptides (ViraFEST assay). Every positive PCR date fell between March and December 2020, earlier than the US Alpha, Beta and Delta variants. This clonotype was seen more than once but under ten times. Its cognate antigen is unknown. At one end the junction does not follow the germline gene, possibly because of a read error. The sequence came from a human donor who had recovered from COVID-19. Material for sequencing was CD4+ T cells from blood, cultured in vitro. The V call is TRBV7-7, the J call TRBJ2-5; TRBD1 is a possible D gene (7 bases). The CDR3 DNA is TGTGCTAGCAGCACGCAGGGGGGAGAGACCCAGTACTTC. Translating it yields CASSTQGGETQYF.